Given below is one T cell receptor beta chain in context. The data originate from a study of T cells after yellow fever vaccination. The wider study: The authors prepared low-cell-number fractions using SMART-Seq v4 Ultra Low Input.

Germline lookup yields CDR1 MDHEN and CDR2 SYDVKM. This CDR3 has 18 amino acids. V was trimmed by 8 bases and J by 1 base, leaving 24 bases between them. TCRdb used MiXCR to reprocess the 5' RACE reads, holding one entry per CDR3 protein. The repertoire includes some 150,000 distinct CDR3 sequences, less than 8.5% of them detected once, and more than 0.6% sits in the top ten. The source is a man aged 30 to 39 who received the YFV17D yellow fever vaccine. The sequencing here drew on CD4+ T cells sorted from PBMCs, taken 10 days after the yellow fever booster vaccination. This chain uses TRBV28 with TRBJ2-4, with a possible D match to TRBD2 (5 bases). CDR3 loop: CASPLGRARTPAKNIQYF. The DNA of the CDR3 is TGTGCCAGCCCCTTGGGAAGGGCGCGGACTCCTGCCAAAAACATTCAGTACTTC.